This TCR beta chain was captured by sequencing in a study of T cells in Graves' hyperthyroidism and ophthalmopathy (dated by TCRdb to about 2019). Background for the entire study: Peripheral blood was collected at initial diagnosis, before any treatment. The 100 discovery patients were randomly divided into training and test sets at a 7:3 ratio. An independent validation cohort of around 19 hyperthyroidism patients and about 16 patients who later progressed to ophthalmopathy tested prospective prediction of ophthalmopathy. The study also compared thyroid tissue and blood T-cell repertoires from a handful of Graves' hyperthyroidism patients. TCR V-J signatures able to tell the groups apart were searched for in a discovery cohort of 95 or so patients, of whom over 40 had Graves' ophthalmopathy and about 55 had stable Graves' hyperthyroidism. The paper describes TCR Vbeta CDR3 sequencing of 120 to 150 peripheral blood samples, made up of 43 ophthalmopathy patients, some 80 hyperthyroidism patients and roughly 17 progressor patients. After blood sampling, hyperthyroidism patients were treated with methimazole at a starting dose of 30 mg daily, and ophthalmopathy patients were treated with high-dose intravenous methylprednisolone. General conclusions and limits of the study: No statistical method was used to set the sample size in advance, and investigators knew the group allocation. Most expanded thyroid clonotypes (frequency above 0.001) were also detected in blood, a finding suggesting that blood repertoires may reflect thyroid immune responses. Ophthalmopathy was separated from stable hyperthyroidism by a 13 V-J signature model, with 85% to 90% sensitivity and about 81% specificity obtained in cross-validation and 80%/75% obtained in testing. During validation, the model predicted progression to ophthalmopathy a median of approximately six months ahead of onset, with around 71% sensitivity and 72% to 80% specificity.

Amplification of TCR beta CDR3 regions was carried out from RNA transcripts. A first-round RT-PCR of the TCR CDR3 used the HTBI primer set with the Qiagen OneStep RT-PCR kit. Libraries were constructed in a second round of multiplex PCR, after which size selection and purification were carried out. Paired-end sequencing of the libraries was performed with 100 bp reads on an Illumina HiSeq2000. As for the original processing: SOAPnuke was used to process the raw data, with reads discarded if the reads contained adapters or uncalled bases, had a mean Phred below 15, or lacked an exact constant-primer or identifier match. High-quality paired reads were merged with COPE v1.2.5, and unique nucleotide sequences were defined as clonotypes. MiTCR v1.1 was used to align clonotypes to the IMGT TRBV, TRBD and TRBJ reference segments. The analysis included only V-J combinations with a frequency above 0.0001, which together covered 98% to 99.2% of the repertoires. The TCS score was defined as F50 (clonal expansion) divided by E x V (chaos), with BLOSUM62-based TCRdist calculated between CDR3 peptides within each V-J. Welch's t-statistics and random forest reduced around 550 V-J features to 13, which were used in a naive Bayes classifier (R e1071). TCRdb trimmed the raw reads at Q25, called clones with MiXCR and kept productive beta chains. For every CDR3 protein sequence, its rows merge into one entry that carries the most common genes and DNA. In this record, the V and J calls reflect TCRdb's handling and not the investigators' own analysis. Recorded for this sample are roughly 500,000 distinct CDR3 sequences; roughly a quarter of them occurred a single time. About 11% of the sample belongs to the ten largest clones.

CDR1 MNHNS and CDR2 SASEGT were looked up in the germline V gene. The CDR3 starts with the cysteine, ends with the phenylalanine, and has 15 residues. Only the CDR3 DNA is retained, 45 bases long and in frame from the first base. V and J are truncated by 2 bases and 5 bases respectively, leaving an intervening sequence of 15 bases. Ophthalmopathy patients had moderately to severely active disease, with a Clinical Activity Score of 3 or more, a NOSPECS grade of 4 or more, and a disease duration of less than 3 months. Exclusion was applied to patients with uncontrolled infections, other autoimmune diseases, pregnancy or lactation. Clinical symptoms, serum thyroxine and TRAb, thyroid ultrasound, and orbital computed tomography formed the basis for the diagnoses. PBMCs were separated from 10 ml of fresh peripheral blood using Ficoll-Paque density gradient centrifugation. Total RNA was extracted using Trizol reagent, and RNA quality was assessed on an Agilent 2100 Bioanalyzer.

Regarding this clonotype: It has no known antigen specificity. No much larger clone exists at a distance of one base, and base qualities are not known.

Input material: blood. This receptor chain uses TRBV6-1 and TRBJ1-1, with an unclear D gene assignment. This receptor was identified in a woman aged 25-40 years with Graves' ophthalmopathy. The bases read TGTGCCAGCAGTGAAAGACCGGGAGACACAACTGAAGCTTTCTTT. Its coded protein is CASSERPGDTTEAFF.